This T cell receptor beta chain came from a study of shared clonotypes between healthy human individuals. Study-wide findings and caveats: When naive CD4 clonotypes were compared across four donors, approximately 5% were shared.

Assay execution proceeded at the deep level. As handled by the study authors: Without quality scores, immunoSEQ junctional reads could not be filtered like full-length reads. The table came from immunoSEQ multiplex PCR; TCRdb's copy has only in-frame clones and leaves some out. D and trimming come from the DNA, and the V and J calls and clone size come from that table. The sample holds under 2,500,000 clones, approximately 94% seen once. Note on this clone: Antigen unknown.

The V end lost 1 base, the J end lost 8 bases, and 17 bases lay between the germline ends. CDR1 and CDR2 (germline): SGHAT, FQNNGV. The CDR3 runs to 15 residues. Each sample came from a Caucasian adult donor living in Nashville, Tennessee. Material: naive CD4+ T cells sorted from blood. As to subset: CD45RA+ positively selected. The chain links TRBV11-2 to TRBJ1-2, with D perhaps TRBD1 (5 bases). The receptor was derived from a man aged 18 to 29 in good health. As DNA, the CDR3 is TGTGCCAGCAGCTTAGGGGGTGGCAGGGAGGGCGGCTACACCTTC. Protein product: CASSLGGGREGGYTF.